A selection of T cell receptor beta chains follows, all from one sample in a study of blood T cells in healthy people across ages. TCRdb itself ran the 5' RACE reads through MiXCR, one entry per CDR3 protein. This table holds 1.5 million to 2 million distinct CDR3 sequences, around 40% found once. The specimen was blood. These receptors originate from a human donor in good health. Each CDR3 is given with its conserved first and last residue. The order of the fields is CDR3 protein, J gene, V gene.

CASSLMSGMTDTQYF | TRBJ2-3 | TRBV7-3
CASSLPQNRVFLSYEQYF | TRBJ2-7 | TRBV12-3/TRBV12-4
CASSKPRGPSLAKNIQYF | TRBJ2-4 | TRBV21-1
CASSEGAAAGEQFF | TRBJ2-1 | TRBV10-2
CASSVQGVGANVLTF | TRBJ2-6 | TRBV7-3
CASRDWGAQETRYF | TRBJ2-5 | TRBV7-9
CASSQGINSPLHF | TRBJ1-6 | TRBV3-1
CASSARLALNEQFF | TRBJ2-1 | TRBV2
CSVGSGRPTTGTQYF | TRBJ2-3 | TRBV29-1
CATCPAQLAGGYNEQFF | TRBJ2-1 | TRBV15
CSARDSRAQAYEQYF | TRBJ2-7 | TRBV20-1
CSAPTPGQPQHF | TRBJ1-5 | TRBV20-1
CASSQGTEIYEQYF | TRBJ2-7 | TRBV6-2/TRBV6-3
CASSRQAPSYNEQFF | TRBJ2-1 | TRBV5-5
CASTPWRGGRFLYEQFF | TRBJ2-1 | TRBV6-2/TRBV6-3
CASRLAGGGNEQFF | TRBJ2-1 | TRBV7-9
CASSQDSGGAFF | TRBJ1-1 | TRBV4-2
CASTQGGRTLHKTYEQYF | TRBJ2-7 | TRBV3-1
CASDGTYEQYF | - | TRBV27
CASSEMAGGGGSRTDTQYF | TRBJ2-3 | TRBV6-1
CASSHDRGLRTDTQYF | TRBJ2-3 | TRBV3-1
CASSLNPTSEGGQQFF | TRBJ2-1 | TRBV7-3
CASSFRDF | TRBJ2-5 | TRBV7-8
CSAPDRGRGADTQYF | TRBJ2-3 | TRBV20-1
CSVRGTPGELFF | TRBJ2-2 | TRBV29-1
CASSLSPGMTEAFF | TRBJ1-1 | TRBV7-3
CASRRVGYTF | TRBJ1-2 | TRBV25-1
CASSPIPGQGFSYEQYF | TRBJ2-7 | TRBV18
CSVEDLFENYGYTF | TRBJ1-2 | TRBV29-1
CASRKGENEQFF | TRBJ2-1 | TRBV11-2
CASPPPQGPHEQYF | TRBJ2-7 | TRBV21-1
CASSSPGQGLWGNTEAFF | TRBJ1-1 | TRBV21-1
CASSSGQGPSEQYF | TRBJ2-7 | TRBV5-1
CASGEGAGMIETQYF | - | TRBV12-3/TRBV12-4
CSARGEGGSSYEQYF | TRBJ2-7 | TRBV20-1
CASRSWGLGAFF | TRBJ1-1 | TRBV12-3/TRBV12-4
CATSRDLGSQETQYF | TRBJ2-3 | TRBV15
CASTTKTTYSYNEQFF | TRBJ2-1 | TRBV6-2/TRBV6-3
CASSLRGTGENGYTF | TRBJ1-2 | TRBV12-3/TRBV12-4
CASSLLLTGSMNTEAFF | TRBJ1-1 | TRBV5-1
CASSLAEGANYGYTF | TRBJ1-2 | TRBV7-2
CASTPGGWSPLHF | TRBJ1-6 | TRBV6-5